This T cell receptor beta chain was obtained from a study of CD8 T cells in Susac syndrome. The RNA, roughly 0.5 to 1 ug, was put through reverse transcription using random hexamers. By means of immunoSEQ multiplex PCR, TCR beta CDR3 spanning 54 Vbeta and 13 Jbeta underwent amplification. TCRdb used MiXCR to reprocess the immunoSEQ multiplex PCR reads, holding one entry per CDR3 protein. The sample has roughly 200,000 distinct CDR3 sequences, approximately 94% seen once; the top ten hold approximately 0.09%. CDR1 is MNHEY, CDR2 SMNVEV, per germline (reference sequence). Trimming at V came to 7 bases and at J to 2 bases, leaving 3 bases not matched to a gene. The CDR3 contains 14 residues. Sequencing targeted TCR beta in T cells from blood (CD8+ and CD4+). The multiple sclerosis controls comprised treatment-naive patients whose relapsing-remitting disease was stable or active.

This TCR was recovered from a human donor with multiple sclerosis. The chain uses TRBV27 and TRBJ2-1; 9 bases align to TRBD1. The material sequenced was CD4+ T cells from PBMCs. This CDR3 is CASKQGAPYNEQFF. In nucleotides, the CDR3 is TGTGCCAGCAAACAGGGGGCCCCCTACAATGAGCAGTTCTTC.